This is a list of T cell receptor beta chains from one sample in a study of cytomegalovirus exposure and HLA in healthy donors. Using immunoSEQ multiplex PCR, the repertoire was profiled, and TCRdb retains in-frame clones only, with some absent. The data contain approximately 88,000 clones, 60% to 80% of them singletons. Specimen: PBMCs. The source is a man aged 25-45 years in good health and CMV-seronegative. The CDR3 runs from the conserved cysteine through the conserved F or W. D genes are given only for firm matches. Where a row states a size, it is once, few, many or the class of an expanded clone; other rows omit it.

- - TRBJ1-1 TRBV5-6 CASSSRDTRVQAFF TGTGCCAGCAGCTCCCGGGACACAAGGGTCCAGGCTTTCTTT
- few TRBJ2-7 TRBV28 CASTRTAAYEQYF TGTGCCAGCACCCGGACAGCCGCCTACGAGCAGTACTTC
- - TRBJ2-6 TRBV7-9 CASSPPGANVLTF TGTGCCAGCAGCCCCCCGGGGGCCAACGTCCTGACTTTC
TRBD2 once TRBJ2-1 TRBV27 CASSLPGGLYNEQFF TGTGCCAGCAGTTTACCGGGGGGACTGTACAATGAGCAGTTCTTC
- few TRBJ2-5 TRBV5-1 CASSLSSLGETQYF TGCGCCAGCAGCTTGTCCTCCCTCGGGGAGACCCAGTACTTC
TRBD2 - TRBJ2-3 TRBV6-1 CASSERGAVDTQYF TGTGCCAGCAGTGAGCGGGGGGCTGTAGATACGCAGTATTTT
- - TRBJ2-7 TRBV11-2 CASSSSFYEQYF TGTGCCAGCAGCTCATCCTTTTACGAGCAGTACTTC
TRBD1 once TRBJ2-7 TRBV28 CASSSGQGGGEQYF TGTGCCAGCAGTTCCGGACAGGGGGGAGGCGAGCAGTACTTC
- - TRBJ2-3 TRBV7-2 CASSLGASTDTQYF TGTGCCAGCAGCTTGGGGGCTAGCACAGATACGCAGTATTTT
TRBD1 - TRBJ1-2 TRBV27 CASRPTGTGGGYTF TGTGCCAGCAGGCCCACCGGGACAGGGGGCGGCTACACCTTC
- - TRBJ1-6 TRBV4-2 CASSQEGDSPLHF TGTGCCAGCAGCCAAGAAGGGGATTCACCCCTCCACTTT
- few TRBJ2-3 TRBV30 CASGTQYF TGTGCCTCGGGTACGCAGTATTTT
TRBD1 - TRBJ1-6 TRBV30 CARNTGAGGDSPLHF TGTGCCCGGAATACGGGAGCAGGGGGCGATTCACCCCTCCACTTT
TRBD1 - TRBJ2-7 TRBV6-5 CASSSHRTGAYEQYF TGTGCCAGCAGTTCACATCGGACAGGGGCCTACGAGCAGTACTTC
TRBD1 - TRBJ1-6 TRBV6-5 CASRVSGTGLSPLHF TGTGCCAGCAGAGTTTCCGGGACAGGGCTATCACCCCTCCACTTT
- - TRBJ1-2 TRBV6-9 CASSYDGGVYGYTF TGTGCCAGCAGTTATGACGGAGGGGTCTATGGCTACACCTTC
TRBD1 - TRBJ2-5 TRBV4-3 CASSQDLRDRGQWTQYF TGCGCCAGCAGCCAAGATCTTCGGGACAGGGGCCAGTGGACCCAGTACTTC
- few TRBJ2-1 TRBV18 CASSPNVRDSSYNEQFF TGTGCCAGCTCACCAAATGTGAGGGATTCTTCCTACAATGAGCAGTTCTTC
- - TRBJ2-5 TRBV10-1 CASSIDSEETQYF TGCGCCAGCAGTATCGACAGTGAAGAGACCCAGTACTTC
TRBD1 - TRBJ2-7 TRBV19 CASSIAGTGAYEQYF TGTGCCAGTAGTATAGCCGGGACAGGGGCCTACGAGCAGTACTTC
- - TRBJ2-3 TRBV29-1 CSVAVGAGSTDTQYF TGCAGCGTTGCGGTTGGGGCGGGAAGCACAGATACGCAGTATTTT
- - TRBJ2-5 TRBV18 CASSPSTPGQGETQYF TGTGCCAGCTCACCCTCAACCCCGGGACAAGGGGAGACCCAGTACTTC
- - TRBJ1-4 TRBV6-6 CASTNRVNTNEKLFF TGTGCCAGCACAAACAGGGTTAACACTAATGAAAAACTGTTTTTT
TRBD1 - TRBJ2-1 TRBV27 CASSPHPGQGHNEQFF TGTGCCAGCAGTCCGCACCCAGGACAGGGGCACAATGAGCAGTTCTTC
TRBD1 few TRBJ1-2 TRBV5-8 CASSKYRGSYGYTF TGTGCCAGCAGCAAATACAGGGGTTCCTATGGCTACACCTTC
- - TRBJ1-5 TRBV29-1 CSVCDTDQPQHF TGCAGCGTCTGTGACACAGATCAGCCCCAGCATTTT
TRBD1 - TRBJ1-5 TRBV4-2 CASSHDDRVGQPQHF TGTGCCAGCAGCCATGACGACAGGGTGGGGCAGCCCCAGCATTTT
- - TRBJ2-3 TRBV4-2 CASSQGSRTASTDTQYF TGTGCCAGCAGCCAAGGTTCTAGAACCGCTAGCACAGATACGCAGTATTTT
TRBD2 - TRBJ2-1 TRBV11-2 CASSRSGRANEQFF TGTGCCAGCAGCCGTAGCGGGAGGGCTAATGAGCAGTTCTTC